Listed here are 31 T cell receptor beta chains from one sample, sequenced in a study of patients and donors after allogeneic stem cell transplantation. MiXCR was run by TCRdb on the RT-PCR reads, yielding one entry per CDR3 protein. The table lists 800,000 to 1,000,000 distinct CDR3 sequences, roughly 18% of them singletons. The specimen sequenced was blood, either unsorted or a sorted T cell fraction (not recorded which). These receptors were obtained from a human donor who was either an allogeneic HSCT recipient or a stem cell or donor lymphocyte infusion donor (not recorded which). It is not recorded whose cells these are; they may come from a transplant donor.

The rearrangement uses TRBV29-1 and TRBJ2-3, with D possibly TRBD1 on 6 matching bases. The V end was cut by 6 bases, the J end by 15 bases, with 19 bases between. CDR3 length: 11 amino acids. Germline V gene sequence: CDR1 SQVTM, CDR2 ANQGSEA. The CDR3, as DNA: TGCAGCGTCCTCCAGGGGATCACGGGTTATTTT. It is translated as CSVLQGITGYF.

The rearrangement links TRBV5-6 to TRBJ2-7, with 7 bases fitting TRBD1. The V gene end was trimmed by 0 bases and the J gene end by 1 base; junction bases not matched to a gene: 4. CDR3 length: 15 residues. CDR1 is SGHDT and CDR2 is YYEEEE in the germline V gene. The CDR3 here is CASSLGQGKSYEQYF. The CDR3, as DNA: TGTGCCAGCAGCTTGGGACAGGGAAAGTCCTACGAGCAGTACTTC.

This clonotype has just a few counts. The chain is built from TRBV7-6 and TRBJ1-2, with 8 nucleotides matching TRBD1. Unmatched junction bases numbered 11, after V lost 10 bases and J lost 7 bases. The CDR3 has 13 residues. CDR1 SGHVS and CDR2 FNYEAQ come from the germline V gene. The CDR3 DNA is TGTGCCACCAGAGGCTACAGGGGGTCTGGCTACACCTTC. Amino acids: CATRGYRGSGYTF.

The table lists this clonotype with a few counts. V is TRBV12-3 or TRBV12-4 and J is TRBJ2-7; TRBD2 aligns across 9 bases. The J segment lost 0 bases and the V segment lost 5 bases, leaving 5 bases of the junction unmatched. The CDR3 is 15 residues long. The CDR3 DNA reads as TGTGCCAGCAGTGGGCTAGCGGGGAGCTCCTACGAGCAGTACTTC. It is translated as CASSGLAGSSYEQYF.

J is TRBJ1-4 and V is TRBV14; no definite D call. Per germline, CDR1 SGHDN and CDR2 FVKESK. The ends were cut back, 4 bases at V and 7 bases at J, with 16 bases in the middle. This CDR3 has 15 residues. The CDR3 sequence is CASSPQFGFGEKLFF. As DNA, the CDR3 is TGTGCCAGCAGCCCTCAATTTGGTTTCGGTGAAAAACTGTTTTTT.

This clonotype was found many times. The rearrangement links TRBV29-1 to TRBJ2-7; no definite D call. Trimming took 7 bases from V and 2 from J, leaving 12 bases between them. Germline CDR1 is SQVTM and CDR2 is ANQGSEA. This CDR3 has 12 amino acids. DNA for the CDR3: TGCAGCGCTGGTCCGACGGCCTACGAGCAGTACTTC. Translated: CSAGPTAYEQYF.

The V and J genes are TRBV5-5 and TRBJ2-3; D not resolved. V lost 5 bases to trimming and J lost 2 bases, with 12 bases between them. The CDR3 loop spans 14 amino acids. Germline V lookup: CDR1 SGHKS, CDR2 YYEKEE (reference sequence). The CDR3 coding sequence is TGTGCCAGCAGAAACGGACCCACCACAGATACGCAGTATTTT. Residues: CASRNGPTTDTQYF.

The gene calls are TRBV24-1 and TRBJ1-2, with 7 bases matching TRBD1. The CDR3 covers 13 residues. CDR1 and CDR2 from the germline V gene are KGHDR and SFDVKD. The V gene end was trimmed by 4 bases and the J gene end by 7 bases; junction bases not matched to a gene: 5. The CDR3 DNA reads TGTGCCACCAGTGAACAGGGGATTAGTGGCTACACCTTC. Translation gives CATSEQGISGYTF.

This clonotype was seen a few times. V gene TRBV27 combines with J gene TRBJ1-6, with D perhaps matching TRBD1 (5 bases). The germline CDR1 and CDR2 sequences are MNHEY and SMNVEV (reference sequence). V lost 0 bases, J lost 8 bases, and 14 bases lay in between. This CDR3 has 16 residues. The CDR3, as DNA: TGTGCCAGCAGTTTATCCCTTGAGGGGCGAGATTCACCCCTCCACTTT. Protein sequence: CASSLSLEGRDSPLHF.

This clonotype was seen a few times. CDR3 in DNA: TGTGCCAGCAGCCAAGACCCCGTAGCGGGGGGGATTAACCCCTACGAGCAGTACTTC. Protein sequence: CASSQDPVAGGINPYEQYF. The rearrangement links TRBV4-2 to TRBJ2-7; 11 positions match TRBD2. The CDR3 sequence is 19 residues long. CDR1 LGHNA and CDR2 YNFKEQ come from the germline V gene. The junction had 12 bases not matched to a gene; V was cut back by 0 bases and J by 2 bases.

The chain employs TRBV20-1 and TRBJ2-1, with 7 nucleotides matching TRBD1. The CDR3 contains 13 residues. The V gene's germline CDR1 is DFQATT and CDR2 SNEGSKA (reference sequence). With V trimmed by 0 bases and J by 9 bases, 5 bases remained unmatched. CDR3 in DNA: TGCAGTGCTAGAGATAACCAGGGGGTTGAGCAGTTCTTC. Its translation: CSARDNQGVEQFF.

Only a few counts were recorded for this clonotype. The chain recombines TRBV5-6 with TRBJ1-6; D remains ambiguous. With 0 bases removed from V and 7 bases from J, the gap between germline ends came to 11 bases. This CDR3 contains 15 residues. Germline-derived CDR1 and CDR2 are SGHDT and YYEEEE. As DNA, the CDR3 is TGTGCCAGCAGCTTGGCGGCAGGCTTGAATTCACCCCTCCACTTT. It translates to CASSLAAGLNSPLHF.

The rearrangement links TRBV28 to TRBJ1-1, with 8 bases that match TRBD1. The CDR3 loop spans 15 amino acids. CDR1 is MDHEN, CDR2 SYDVKM, per germline. The J segment lost 1 base and the V segment lost 5 bases, leaving 6 bases of the junction unmatched. The chain's CDR3 is CASSTPGQENTEAFF. The CDR3 region has the DNA TGTGCCAGCAGTACGCCGGGACAGGAGAACACTGAAGCTTTCTTT.

J is TRBJ2-1 and V is TRBV2, with D uncertain. Germline values: CDR1 SNHLY, CDR2 FYNNEI. The CDR3 contains 14 residues. Trimming pared 7 bases from V and 0 bases from J, leaving 10 bases between. CDR3 bases: TGTGCCAGCAACGATGAGGTCTCCTACAATGAGCAGTTCTTC. Translation: CASNDEVSYNEQFF.

CDR3 DNA: TGCAGCGTTTCGGAGTCAGGCGGGGAGCTGTTTTTT. Translated: CSVSESGGELFF. J is TRBJ2-2 and V is TRBV29-1; D not resolved. Trimming took 5 bases from V and 7 from J, leaving 11 bases between them. Germline V lookup: CDR1 SQVTM, CDR2 ANQGSEA. The CDR3 is made up of 12 amino acids.

The table lists this clonotype with a few counts. This chain connects TRBV12-3 or TRBV12-4 to TRBJ1-2; D gene ambiguous. The germline V and J ends were trimmed by 5 bases and 0 bases, with 13 bases remaining between them. The CDR3 has 15 residues. The chain's CDR3 is CASSNFWETNYGYTF. CDR3 coding DNA: TGTGCCAGCAGTAACTTTTGGGAGACTAACTATGGCTACACCTTC.

This clonotype occurred many times. This chain links TRBV10-3 with TRBJ2-1; D may match TRBD1 or TRBD2 (5 bases each). The CDR3 contains 15 residues. Deletions cut 3 bases from V and 0 bases from J, with 9 bases between. Germline-derived CDR1 and CDR2 are ENHRY and SYGVKD. CDR3 coding DNA: TGTGCCATCAGTGACAGGGACCCCTCCTACAATGAGCAGTTCTTC. Encoded protein: CAISDRDPSYNEQFF.

Only a few counts were recorded for this clonotype. The genes are TRBV6-1 and TRBJ2-1; 7 nucleotides line up with TRBD2. V shed 6 bases, J shed 3 bases, and the junction held 8 bases outside the gene matches. The CDR3 runs 15 residues. Per the germline V gene, CDR1 is MNHNS and CDR2 is SASEGT. CDR3 bases: TGTGCCAGCAGCCCTGGGGGGGGGTACTACAATGAGCAGTTCTTC. It specifies CASSPGGGYYNEQFF.

This clonotype occurred a few times. This chain joins TRBV12-3 or TRBV12-4 and TRBJ2-2, with a tentative D call TRBD1 (5 bases). Trimming removed 8 bases from V and 1 base from J, with 11 bases in between. This CDR3 has 14 residues. CDR3 in DNA: TGTGCCAGCGGATATACAGGGAACACCGGGGAGCTGTTTTTT. Its translation is CASGYTGNTGELFF.

In its sample, this clonotype was seen a few times. The V call is TRBV10-2, the J call TRBJ1-2; the match to TRBD1 covers 8 bases. The CDR3 runs 13 residues. J was trimmed by 2 bases and V by 9 bases; bases with no gene match: 5. CDR1 is WSHSY and CDR2 is SAAADI in the germline V gene. As DNA, the CDR3 is TGCGCCAGTTTACAGGGGGAAAACTATGGCTACACCTTC. Protein product: CASLQGENYGYTF.

This clonotype was recorded a few times. This chain joins TRBV3-1 and TRBJ2-7, with 12 bases aligning to TRBD2. V lost 4 bases and J lost 0; bases outside the gene matches: 7. The germline V gene encodes CDR1 LGHDT and CDR2 YNNKEL (reference sequence). The CDR3 has 17 residues. CDR3 nucleotides: TGTGCCAGCAGCCCAGGACTAGCGGGAAAAAGCTCCTACGAGCAGTACTTC. This gives the protein CASSPGLAGKSSYEQYF.

This clonotype appeared many times. The CDR3 loop reads CASWDSNEKLFF. In DNA, the CDR3 is TGTGCCAGCTGGGACAGTAATGAAAAACTGTTTTTT. The chain links TRBV12-3 or TRBV12-4 to TRBJ1-4, with 7 bases that match TRBD1. Trimming cost V 8 bases and J 4 bases; bases outside gene matches: 1. The CDR3 covers 12 residues.

The CDR3 DNA reads TGCAGTGCCAACAGAGAGGACGGAGTCTATGGCTACACCTTC. Protein: CSANREDGVYGYTF. V gene TRBV20-1 combines with J gene TRBJ1-2; no clear D. This CDR3 has 14 residues. The V and J ends lost 6 bases and 4 bases respectively, with 18 bases between them. Germline CDR1 and CDR2: DFQATT and SNEGSKA (reference sequence).

This clonotype was recorded a few times. This chain connects TRBV20-1 to TRBJ2-4; perhaps TRBD1 as D (6 bases). The CDR3 has 15 amino acids. Germline loops: CDR1 DFQATT, CDR2 SNEGSKA (reference sequence). V gave up 3 bases and J gave up 1 base, with 13 bases separating them. CDR3 sequence (DNA): TGCAGTGCTAGTGTGGACAGCACCGCCAAAAACATTCAGTACTTC. The encoded protein is CSASVDSTAKNIQYF.

The gene calls are TRBV30 and TRBJ2-7; 10 nucleotides align to TRBD1. V lost 2 bases and J lost 2; bases outside the gene matches: 3. From germline, CDR1 is GTSNPN and CDR2 SVGIG (reference sequence). CDR3 length: 14 residues. CDR3 in amino acids: CAWSQDRGTYEQYF. For the CDR3, the DNA is TGTGCCTGGAGTCAGGACAGGGGGACCTACGAGCAGTACTTC.

This clonotype was seen only a few times. The J gene is TRBJ1-6, the V gene TRBV6-1; TRBD1 matches at 7 bases. The CDR3 totals 16 residues. Per germline, CDR1 MNHNS and CDR2 SASEGT. With V trimmed by 5 bases and J by 6 bases, 10 bases remained unmatched. CDR3 bases: TGTGCCAGCAGTCGGCGGGACAGTCGGGTTAATTCACCCCTCCACTTT. As protein: CASSRRDSRVNSPLHF.

This clonotype was observed a handful of times. The V call is TRBV20-1, the J call TRBJ2-4; D possibly corresponds to TRBD2 (6 bases). The CDR3 spans 15 residues. Germline assignment: CDR1 DFQATT and CDR2 SNEGSKA (reference sequence). The V gene lost 0 bases and the J gene lost 2 bases, with 11 bases spanning the gap. In DNA, the CDR3 is TGCAGTGCTAGAGATGGCGGGACCCCCAAAAACATTCAGTACTTC. Its translation is CSARDGGTPKNIQYF.

V and J are TRBV12-3 or TRBV12-4 and TRBJ2-5; D perhaps matches TRBD1 (7 bases). V was pared by 3 bases and J by 5 bases, with 19 bases between. The CDR3 contains 16 residues. CDR3 bases: TGTGCCAGCAGTTTCAGAGGGAACTCAGGGGGGGAGACCCAGTACTTC. Amino acid sequence: CASSFRGNSGGETQYF.

The table lists this clonotype with a few counts. The V and J genes are TRBV7-2 and TRBJ1-1; a possible D gene is TRBD1 (5 bases). Germline V gene lookup returns CDR1 SGHTA and CDR2 FQGNSA. V dropped 4 bases and J dropped 5 bases, with 11 bases sitting between them. This CDR3 has 13 residues. The CDR3 DNA reads as TGTGCCAGCAGCTGGGGGGTGGGGACTGAAGCTTTCTTT. It yields the protein CASSWGVGTEAFF.

CDR3 region: CASSSDAAGKNIQYF. The CDR3 bases are TGTGCCAGCAGCTCGGACGCCGCAGGCAAAAACATTCAGTACTTC. The genes are TRBV7-3 and TRBJ2-4; D call uncertain. V lost 4 bases, J lost 3 bases, and 13 bases lay in between. The CDR3 extends over 15 amino acids. Per the germline V gene, CDR1 is SGHTA and CDR2 is FQGTGA.

V is TRBV10-3 and J is TRBJ1-1; D is perhaps TRBD1 (5 bases). Germline values: CDR1 ENHRY, CDR2 SYGVKD. CDR3 length: 15 amino acids. V lost 6 bases and J lost 5, with 19 bases in between. This CDR3 is CAIRDPGGSRTEAFF. CDR3 bases: TGTGCCATCAGGGACCCGGGGGGTTCGAGAACTGAAGCTTTCTTT.